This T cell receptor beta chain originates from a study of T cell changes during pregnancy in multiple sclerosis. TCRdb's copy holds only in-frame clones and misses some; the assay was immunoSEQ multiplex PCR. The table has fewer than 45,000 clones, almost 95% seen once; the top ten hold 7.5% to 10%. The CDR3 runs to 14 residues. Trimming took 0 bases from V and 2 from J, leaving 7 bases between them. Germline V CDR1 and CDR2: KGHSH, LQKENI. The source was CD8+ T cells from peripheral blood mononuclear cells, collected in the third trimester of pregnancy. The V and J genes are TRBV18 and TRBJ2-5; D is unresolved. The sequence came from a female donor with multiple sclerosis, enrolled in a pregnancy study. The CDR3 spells CASSPPRLQETQYF. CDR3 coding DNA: TGTGCCAGCTCACCACCGAGACTGCAAGAGACCCAGTACTTC.